The present entry profiles one T cell receptor beta chain with its context. Its cognate antigen has yet to be identified. Qualities for individual bases were not recorded, and no much larger clone is one base off. The germline V gene provides CDR1 SNHLY and CDR2 FYNNEI. Relative to germline, V is missing 9 bases and J is missing 2 bases, with 13 bases of the junction outside any gene match. The CDR3 sequence holds 16 residues, the cysteine and phenylalanine included. Left in the record is the CDR3 DNA by itself, 48 bases read in frame from the first base. The sample is drawn from a study of cytomegalovirus exposure and HLA in healthy donors listed by TCRdb under 2017. For the wider study: The 666 repertoires of the first cohort and the roughly 110 validation repertoires were produced on the same platform, according to a later analysis. In addition to the first cohort of 650 to 800 subjects, a separate validation cohort of 120 different subjects was used. The study was designed to test whether signatures of past pathogen exposure could be identified by cataloging public T cell receptors. To predict cytomegalovirus infection status, the study brought together high-throughput TCR immunosequencing, statistical association of individual TCRs with disease status, and machine learning.

Receptor libraries were prepared by the immunoSEQ multiplex PCR assay. The authors' pipeline ran thus. A statistical classification framework was developed to diagnose cytomegalovirus status using the catalog of TCR beta chain sequences. What TCRdb holds here is the immuneACCESS table cut down to in-frame rearrangements. Part of the clones is not present; checked against another copy, under half of the missing clones reflect an unresolved V gene, and the others are unexplained. The DNA gave D and trimming, while V, J and clone size come from that table. The sample data list 250,000 to 300,000 clones, and around 90% of these were observed just once. More than 0.35% of the sample is held by the ten biggest clonotypes. On the study overall, not on this receptor specifically: In vitro tests confirmed that three of the cytomegalovirus-associated TCR beta chains recognize cytomegalovirus antigens. The study listed 150 to 200 TCR beta chains as associated with cytomegalovirus. According to the authors, the approach could potentially be generalized to other disease states and immunological phenotypes. Across donors, most TCR sequences were observed very rarely, whereas some public TCRs were present in many individuals. All 120 or so repertoires were used to score co-occurrence in the validation cohort in a later analysis, because that analysis had no HLA typing for the cohort. In both the original and validation cohorts, the classifier was reported to diagnose cytomegalovirus status with high specificity and sensitivity. Subsequent analysis determined that TCRs grouped into clusters in the first cohort also showed a tendency toward co-occurrence across the 120 or so validation repertoires, and approximately 93% of cluster scores exceeded 0.

The donors were included in the validation cohort of over a hundred subjects, a group kept apart from the roughly 670-subject first cohort. Sequenced sample: PBMCs. The receptor was isolated from a woman aged 18-29 years in good health and CMV-seronegative. The chain joins TRBV2 to TRBJ2-1, and TRBD2 matches 7 of the central bases. Here the CDR3 is given as CASIGAGRTTYNEQFF. In nucleotide form, the sequence is TGTGCCAGTATAGGAGCGGGGAGGACTACCTACAATGAGCAGTTCTTC.